These T cell receptor beta chains were read from a single sample in a study of graft-versus-host responses after intestinal transplantation. Only in-frame clones appear in the TCRdb table, and some are missing; sequencing was by immunoSEQ multiplex PCR. Of over 60,000 clones in the sample, around nine tenths were seen once. The sample was bone marrow, taken 734 days after intestinal transplantation. These TCRs come from a human patient who received an intestinal transplant, so some T cells may come from the graft donor. Both conserved end residues are part of each CDR3. D genes are given only for firm matches. Where a row states a size, it is once, few, many or the class of an expanded clone; other rows omit it.

d_gene	abundance	v_gene	j_gene	CDR3nt	CDR3aa
NA	NA	TRBV4-1	TRBJ1-1	TGCGCCAGCAGCCAAGATCGATCCGCCGGCCACACTGAAGCTTTCTTT	CASSQDRSAGHTEAFF
NA	NA	TRBV5-4	TRBJ1-5	TGTGCCAGCAGCTTCCAGGGTGATCAGCCCCAGCATTTT	CASSFQGDQPQHF
NA	NA	TRBV4-1	TRBJ1-1	TGCGCCAGCAGCCAAGCAACATCGAACACTGAAGCTTTCTTT	CASSQATSNTEAFF
NA	NA	TRBV7-6	TRBJ1-3	TGTGCCAGCAGCTTAGCAATACGAAGCGGGTCCGGAAACACCATATATTTT	CASSLAIRSGSGNTIYF
TRBD2	NA	TRBV29-1	TRBJ2-1	TGCAGCGCCGAGGCTAGCGGGGGGGCTTATGAGCAGTTCTTC	CSAEASGGAYEQFF
NA	NA	TRBV7-9	TRBJ1-2	TGTGCCAGCAGCTTAGCGGAGAACTATGGCTACACCTTC	CASSLAENYGYTF
NA	NA	TRBV15	TRBJ2-3	TGTGCCACCAGCATCGGGGACACAGATACGCAGTATTTT	CATSIGDTDTQYF
NA	NA	TRBV4-1	TRBJ1-2	TGCGCCAGCAGCCAAGAGAGATCGCAACCTAGGTATGGCTACACCTTC	CASSQERSQPRYGYTF
NA	NA	TRBV6-1	TRBJ1-1	TGTGCCAGCAGTGAAGCCCGACGGGACACTGAAGCTTTCTTT	CASSEARRDTEAFF
NA	few	TRBV9	TRBJ1-1	TGTGCCAGCAGTGAAATGAACACTGAAGCTTTCTTT	CASSEMNTEAFF
NA	once	TRBV19	TRBJ1-5	TGTGCCAGTAGTATCGGGACTTACAACCAGCCCCAGCATTTT	CASSIGTYNQPQHF
NA	NA	TRBV7-9	TRBJ1-3	TGTGCCACTTTTCACAGGGTCCCATTTAGAAGAAACACCATATATTTT	CATFHRVPFRRNTIYF
TRBD2	few	TRBV6-4	TRBJ2-3	TGTGCCAGCAGTGTTAGCGGGGGCACAGATACGCAGTATTTT	CASSVSGGTDTQYF
NA	NA	TRBV6-5	TRBJ2-3	TGTGCCAGCAGTTCCCGACAGACCACAGATACGCAGTATTTT	CASSSRQTTDTQYF
NA	NA	TRBV7-2	TRBJ2-1	TGTGCCAGCAGCTCCGGGGCTAGCGCTTACAATGAGCAGTTCTTC	CASSSGASAYNEQFF
TRBD1	NA	TRBV6-5	TRBJ1-4	TGTGCCAGCAGTTCGGGACAGCCAAATGAAAAACTGTTTTTT	CASSSGQPNEKLFF
NA	NA	TRBV7-9	TRBJ2-7	TGTGCCAGCAGCTTACCTGACTTC	CASSLPDF
TRBD1	NA	TRBV6-5	TRBJ1-6	TGTGCCAGCAGCTCCCGGGACAGGGCACCCCTCCACTTT	CASSSRDRAPLHF
NA	NA	TRBV7-9	TRBJ2-3	TGTGCCAGCAGCTTCGGGACATCTGCGGATACGCAGTATTTT	CASSFGTSADTQYF
TRBD2	once	TRBV7-2	TRBJ2-5	TGTGCCAGCAGCAGGGGGAGTAGCGGGAGTTCTGGAACCCAGTACTTC	CASSRGSSGSSGTQYF
NA	NA	TRBV6-5	TRBJ2-2	TGTGCCAGCGAGCCCAGAAACACCGGGGAGCTGTTTTTT	CASEPRNTGELFF
NA	NA	TRBV19	TRBJ1-4	TGTGCCAGTAGTCGGTCCGGCCAGGAAAAACTGTTTTTT	CASSRSGQEKLFF
TRBD2	NA	TRBV5-4	TRBJ2-1	TGTGCCAGCAGCTTGGACAGTGGGAGGGATGAGCAGTTCTTC	CASSLDSGRDEQFF
NA	NA	TRBV10-3	TRBJ2-7	TGTGCCATCAGTGCCTCGAGATACGAGCAGTACTTC	CAISASRYEQYF
TRBD1	once	TRBV6-1	TRBJ2-7	TGTGCCAGCAGTGAAGCACCCCGGGACAGCTCCTACGAGCAGTACTTC	CASSEAPRDSSYEQYF
NA	NA	TRBV6-5	TRBJ2-7	TGTGCCAGCAGTTACTCGTCGCTGACCTACGAGCAGTACTTC	CASSYSSLTYEQYF
NA	NA	TRBV27	TRBJ2-2	TGTGCCAGCAGTCTGGGGACTTACACCGGGGAGCTGTTTTTT	CASSLGTYTGELFF
NA	NA	TRBV7-9	TRBJ2-7	TGTGCCAGCAGCTTTTCGGGGCAGGGGTCCGAGCAGTACTTC	CASSFSGQGSEQYF
NA	once	TRBV12-5	TRBJ2-7	TGTGCTAGTGGTTTAGGGGACCGACCCTACGAGCAGTACTTC	CASGLGDRPYEQYF